Presented here are 18 T cell receptor beta chains from one specimen sequenced in a study of cytomegalovirus exposure and HLA in healthy donors. The method was immunoSEQ multiplex PCR; TCRdb's version includes in-frame clones alone and lacks a portion of them. The sample carries about 130,000 clones, 90% to 95% recorded once. The source material was PBMCs. The receptor set was obtained from a woman between 18 and 29 years old in good health and CMV-seronegative.

This clone has just one count. The gene calls are TRBV9 and TRBJ2-4, with TRBD2 as a possible D gene (7 bases). In germline, CDR1 is SGDLS, CDR2 YYNGEE. V lost 7 bases and J 3 bases, leaving 14 bases between the germline ends. The length of the CDR3 is 14 residues. The CDR3 bases are TGTGCCAGCTCGGGGGGCGGGGGCAAAAACATTCAGTACTTC. Translation gives CASSGGGGKNIQYF.

This sequence joins TRBV7-6 and TRBJ2-7; TRBD2 is a possible D gene (10 bases). Germline loops: CDR1 SGHVS, CDR2 FNYEAQ. V lost 5 bases to trimming and J lost 7 bases, with 24 bases between them. The CDR3 sequence is 16 residues long. CDR3 in amino acids: CASSGPTSGTGFEQYF. CDR3 coding DNA: TGTGCCAGCAGCGGTCCTACTAGCGGGACAGGGTTTGAGCAGTACTTC.

This clone has only one observation. V and J are TRBV18 and TRBJ2-3; D gene unclear. With 6 bases removed from V and 8 bases from J, the gap between germline ends came to 15 bases. The length of the CDR3 is 13 residues. The germline V gene encodes CDR1 KGHSH and CDR2 LQKENI. CDR3 sequence: CASSPTPRSTQYF. CDR3 in DNA: TGTGCCAGCTCCCCGACTCCCCGCAGTACGCAGTATTTT.

The CDR3 is CASSYRDSNTEAFF. As DNA, the CDR3 is TGTGCCAGCAGTTACCGCGACTCGAACACTGAAGCTTTCTTT. This rearrangement joins TRBV6-5 to TRBJ1-1; no clear D. Trimming cost V 2 bases and J 1 base, with 8 bases left between them. The CDR3 length is 14 residues. CDR1 is MNHEY and CDR2 is SVGAGI in the germline V gene.

The rearrangement links TRBV28 to TRBJ1-5, with D possibly being TRBD1 (6 bases). CDR1 MDHEN and CDR2 SYDVKM come from the germline V gene. With 6 bases removed from V and 9 bases from J, the gap between germline ends came to 21 bases. This CDR3 is 15 amino acids long. The CDR3: CASSSASGHFGPQHF. The CDR3 coding sequence is TGTGCCAGCAGCTCTGCCTCGGGACATTTTGGGCCCCAGCATTTT. Full variable domain (missing parts from reference TRBV28 and TRBJ1-5): DVKVTQSSRYLVKRTGEKVFLECVQDMDHENMFWYRQDPGLGLRLIYFSYDVKMKEKGDIPEGYSVSREKKERFSLILESASTNQTSMYLCASSSASGHFGPQHFGDGTRLSIL.

The chain joins TRBV9 to TRBJ2-3, with a tentative D call TRBD2 (6 bases). This CDR3 has 18 residues. Trimming took off 1 base at V and 2 bases at J, with 20 bases between the two ends. CDR1 and CDR2 (germline): SGDLS, YYNGEE. DNA for the CDR3: TGTGCCAGCAGCGTATCGGGTCGGGACTTCCCCTTCACAGATACGCAGTATTTT. The encoded protein is CASSVSGRDFPFTDTQYF. The variable domain in full, with the rest retrieved from reference TRBV9 and TRBJ2-3, is DSGVTQTPKHLITATGQRVTLRCSPRSGDLSVYWYQQSLDQGLQFLIQYYNGEERAKGNILERFSAQQFPDLHSELNLSSLELGDSALYFCASSVSGRDFPFTDTQYFGPGTRLTVL.

The rearrangement links TRBV30 to TRBJ2-1, with 8 positions matching TRBD2. J was trimmed by 6 bases and V by 5 bases; bases with no gene match: 6. Germline V gene lookup returns CDR1 GTSNPN and CDR2 SVGIG (reference sequence). The CDR3 sequence is 13 residues long. Written as DNA, the CDR3 is TGTGCCTGGGGAGCGGGAGTCCCCAATGAGCAGTTCTTC. This sequence encodes CAWGAGVPNEQFF.

V is TRBV7-2 and J is TRBJ2-5, with TRBD2 matching over 10 bases. The germline V gene encodes CDR1 SGHTA and CDR2 FQGNSA. V was clipped by 5 bases and J by 7 bases; unmatched bases: 10. The CDR3 spans 15 residues. CDR3 DNA sequence: TGTGCCAGCAGCCTACCTCAGCGGGGGGGCTGGACCCAGTACTTC. It codes for CASSLPQRGGWTQYF.

The chain links TRBV19 to TRBJ1-1, with TRBD1 matching over 8 bases. This CDR3 has 13 residues. With V trimmed by 6 bases and J by 6 bases, 6 bases remained unmatched. Per germline, CDR1 LNHDA and CDR2 SQIVND (reference sequence). Here the CDR3 reads CASSGQGLPEAFF. CDR3 nucleotide sequence: TGTGCCAGTAGCGGACAGGGATTGCCTGAAGCTTTCTTT.

V and J are TRBV4-1 and TRBJ2-5; D may be TRBD1 (6 bases). Looked up from germline, CDR1 is MGHRA and CDR2 is YSYEKL. The CDR3 totals 18 residues. V gave up 1 base and J gave up 2 bases, with 20 bases separating them. CDR3 bases: TGCGCCAGCAGCCAAGGGGGGACACGTACCTCAAGGCAAGAGACCCAGTACTTC. It codes for CASSQGGTRTSRQETQYF.

The gene calls are TRBV30 and TRBJ1-2; a weak D match, TRBD1 (5 bases). The V gene lost 0 bases and the J gene lost 1 base, with 9 bases spanning the gap. CDR1 is GTSNPN, CDR2 SVGIG, per germline (reference sequence). The CDR3 spans 14 residues. The CDR3: CAWSVWGLNYGYTF. DNA of the CDR3: TGTGCCTGGAGTGTATGGGGACTTAACTATGGCTACACCTTC.

The chain uses TRBV7-9 and TRBJ2-7, with TRBD1 as a possible D gene (5 bases). Germline V CDR1 and CDR2: SEHNR, FQNEAQ (reference sequence). Trimming stripped 1 base from V and 6 bases from J, with 7 bases between. The CDR3 is 12 residues long. The CDR3 spells CASSLDQGEQYF. The CDR3 region has the DNA TGTGCCAGCAGCTTAGATCAGGGCGAGCAGTACTTC. Using reference TRBV7-9 and TRBJ2-7 for the parts outside the CDR3, the full variable domain is DTGVSQNPRHKITKRGQNVTFRCDPISEHNRLYWYRQTLGQGPEFLTYFQNEAQLEKSRLLSDRFSAERPKGSFSTLEIQRTEQGDSAMYLCASSLDQGEQYFGPGTRLTVT.

The CDR3 loop reads CASSYLTGYGYTF. The CDR3 nucleotides read TGTGCCAGCAGTTACTTGACAGGGTATGGCTACACCTTC. The genes are TRBV6-5 and TRBJ1-2; TRBD1 matches 7 bases. From germline, CDR1 is MNHEY and CDR2 SVGAGI. The CDR3 spans 13 residues. With 1 base clipped from V and 5 bases from J, the junction kept 1 base outside the gene matches.

The chain employs TRBV7-6 and TRBJ2-2, with a weak D call TRBD1 (6 bases). With 1 base removed from V and 3 bases from J, the gap between germline ends came to 12 bases. Germline-derived CDR1 and CDR2 are SGHVS and FNYEAQ. This CDR3 region has 16 residues. The CDR3 region has the DNA TGTGCCAGCAGCTTAGAGGTTCAGGGGTACACCGGGGAGCTGTTTTTT. Encoded protein: CASSLEVQGYTGELFF. Together with reference TRBV7-6 and TRBJ2-2, the CDR3 gives the full variable domain: GAGVSQSPRYKVTKRGQDVALRCDPISGHVSLYWYRQALGQGPEFLTYFNYEAQQDKSGLPNDRFSAERPEGSISTLTIQRTEQRDSAMYRCASSLEVQGYTGELFFGEGSRLTVL.

The chain combines TRBV6-1 with TRBJ1-3; D possibly corresponds to TRBD1 (5 bases). The CDR3 is 15 residues long. CDR1 is MNHNS and CDR2 is SASEGT in the germline V gene. With 4 bases removed from V and 4 bases from J, the gap between germline ends came to 14 bases. The CDR3 loop reads CASSALQVKGNTIYF. The CDR3 DNA sequence: TGTGCCAGCAGTGCTTTACAGGTGAAGGGAAACACCATATATTTT.

This rearrangement joins TRBV2 to TRBJ2-1; 7 bases fit TRBD1. Germline values: CDR1 SNHLY, CDR2 FYNNEI. V dropped 6 bases and J dropped 0; count of bases not matched to a gene: 11. CDR3 length equals 17 residues. CDR3: CASRKLRGRFSYNEQFF. CDR3 coding DNA: TGTGCCAGCAGGAAGTTGAGGGGGCGTTTCTCCTACAATGAGCAGTTCTTC.

The chain employs TRBV10-3 and TRBJ2-7, with 9 bases that match TRBD1. The CDR3 extends over 15 amino acids. Per the germline V gene, CDR1 is ENHRY and CDR2 is SYGVKD. The V and J ends lost 8 bases and 1 base, in that order; junction bases with no gene match: 9. The CDR3 DNA reads TGTGCCATCCTCCGCGACAGGGGGGGGTCCTACGAGCAGTACTTC. It translates to CAILRDRGGSYEQYF.

The chain joins TRBV4-2 to TRBJ2-1, with D possibly being TRBD2 (6 bases). The CDR3 is 15 amino acids. V shed 2 bases and J shed 2 bases, with 10 bases lying between them. CDR1 is LGHNA, CDR2 YNFKEQ, per germline. The CDR3 DNA reads TGTGCCAGCAGCCAACCTACGGGGGCCTACAATGAGCAGTTCTTC. Protein product: CASSQPTGAYNEQFF.